One and the same sample provided the 8 T cell receptor beta chains below, sequenced in a study of CD8 T cells in Susac syndrome. RNA amounts of roughly 0.5 to 1 ug underwent reverse transcription with random hexamers. Using its own MiXCR run on the immunoSEQ multiplex PCR reads, TCRdb lists one record per CDR3 protein. This repertoire shows 150,000 to 200,000 distinct CDR3 sequences, approximately 94% found once; its top ten account for around 0.09%. The sample consisted of CD4+ T cells from PBMCs. The receptors originated from a human donor with multiple sclerosis.

The rearrangement links TRBV7-9 to TRBJ2-4; D tentatively reads TRBD1 or TRBD2 (5 bases each). Germline CDR1 and CDR2: SEHNR and FQNEAQ (reference sequence). This CDR3 comprises 15 residues. Deletions cut 5 bases from V and 7 bases from J, with 18 bases between. The CDR3 region has the DNA TGTGCCAGCAGCCTTAGTTGGGGGACGGGGAACATTCAGTACTTC. This translates into CASSLSWGTGNIQYF.

V is TRBV28 and J is TRBJ2-7; weak D call: TRBD1 (7 bases). The CDR3 consists of 13 residues. V lost 3 bases and J lost 6, with 12 bases in between. The germline gives CDR1 MDHEN, CDR2 SYDVKM. CDR3 in amino acids: CASSLPGGGEQYF. The CDR3 DNA reads TGTGCCAGCAGTTTGCCAGGGGGAGGCGAGCAGTACTTC.

The chain uses TRBV18 and TRBJ1-2, with D hard to call. Germline V gene sequence: CDR1 KGHSH, CDR2 LQKENI. This CDR3 is 14 amino acids long. Trimming removed 0 bases from V and 1 base from J, with 6 bases in between. In DNA form, the CDR3 reads TGTGCCAGCTCACCACCATCTCTTAACTATGGCTACACCTTC. It encodes CASSPPSLNYGYTF.

The chain is built from TRBV7-9 and TRBJ1-3; D ambiguous. CDR3 length: 12 residues. V dropped 1 base and J dropped 3 bases, with 1 base sitting between them. Germline V gives CDR1 SEHNR, CDR2 FQNEAQ (reference sequence). CDR3: CASSLDGNTIYF. Written as DNA, the CDR3 is TGTGCCAGCAGCTTAGATGGAAACACCATATATTTT.

This clonotype showed up just once. One end of the junction varies from germline; a read error may be responsible. V usage is TRBV9 and J usage is TRBJ2-5, with D possibly being TRBD1 (6 bases). CDR3 length: 13 amino acids. CDR1 is SGDLS and CDR2 is YYNGEE in the germline V gene. DNA of the CDR3: TGTGGCAGCGCAATTGCAGGGGAAGAGACCCAGTACTTC. The encoded protein is CGSAIAGEETQYF.

This sequence joins TRBV19 and TRBJ2-7; D is ambiguous. V lost 4 bases to trimming and J lost 0 bases, with 7 bases between them. CDR1 is LNHDA, CDR2 SQIVND, per germline (reference sequence). This CDR3 is 13 amino acids long. In DNA form, the CDR3 reads TGTGCCAGTAGTAGTCAAGTCTCCTACGAGCAGTACTTC. Its translation: CASSSQVSYEQYF.

This chain links TRBV7-8 with TRBJ2-7; D uncertain. Germline-derived CDR1 and CDR2 are SGHVS and FQNEAQ. Trimming shortened V by 0 bases and J by 3 bases, and 12 bases separated the two germline ends. The CDR3 runs 15 residues. The CDR3 region has the DNA TGTGCCAGCAGCTTAGCGGGCAGAACAGTCTACGAGCAGTACTTC. Protein product: CASSLAGRTVYEQYF.

The rearrangement joins TRBV20-1 to TRBJ2-3; 10 nucleotides agree with TRBD2. This CDR3 is built from 16 residues. J lost 6 bases, V lost 1 base, and 10 bases had no gene match. Looked up from germline, CDR1 is DFQATT and CDR2 is SNEGSKA (reference sequence). The CDR3 sequence is CSARGGGLASRDTQYF. The CDR3 DNA reads as TGCAGTGCTAGAGGAGGGGGACTAGCGTCCCGGGATACGCAGTATTTT.